This entry lists 24 T cell receptor beta chains sequenced from one sample in a study of OX40 agonist ivuxolimab in advanced cancers. Clones were sequenced by immunoSEQ multiplex PCR, and TCRdb holds only the in-frame ones, with some missing. The data contain under 80,000 clones, around nine tenths of them seen just once; the ten biggest clones take up around 0.79%. The material sequenced was CD4+ or CD8+ T cells sorted from blood, taken in a trial of the OX40 agonist ivuxolimab. Every receptor here comes from an adult with an advanced solid tumor such as melanoma, head and neck, liver or kidney cancer.

In its sample, this clone was seen a few times. The gene calls are TRBV6-1 and TRBJ1-2; D remains ambiguous. V was trimmed by 6 bases and J by 3 bases, leaving 2 bases between them. The CDR3 consists of 10 residues. Germline CDR1 reads MNHNS; CDR2 reads SASEGT. The CDR3 spells CASRDYGYTF. CDR3 sequence (DNA): TGTGCCAGCAGGGACTATGGCTACACCTTC.

This clone has just one count. The chain combines TRBV29-1 with TRBJ2-1; the match to TRBD1 covers 8 bases. V trimming: 7 bases; J trimming: 8 bases; junction bases outside the gene matches: 10. This CDR3 comprises 13 residues. Germline lookup yields CDR1 SQVTM and CDR2 ANQGSEA. The CDR3 sequence is CSGTLTGDDEQFF. The CDR3 nucleotides read TGCAGCGGTACGCTGACAGGGGATGATGAGCAGTTCTTC.

The rearrangement links TRBV5-1 to TRBJ1-3; D remains unclear. Germline lookup yields CDR1 SGHRS and CDR2 YFSETQ. This CDR3 spans 17 amino acids. V lost 0 bases, J lost 1 base, and 14 bases lay in between. The CDR3 DNA follows: TGCGCCAGCAGCTTGGCCGGAGGCCGTACTTCTGGAAACACCATATATTTT. It translates to CASSLAGGRTSGNTIYF. The full variable domain, its missing parts supplied by reference TRBV5-1 and TRBJ1-3, is KAGVTQTPRYLIKTRGQQVTLSCSPISGHRSVSWYQQTPGQGLQFLFEYFSETQRNKGNFPGRFSGRQFSNSRSEMNVSTLELGDSALYLCASSLAGGRTSGNTIYFGEGSWLTVV.

The chain joins TRBV25-1 to TRBJ2-5; a possible D gene is TRBD1 (5 bases). The V gene lost 2 bases and the J gene lost 5 bases, with 9 bases spanning the gap. The CDR3 length is 13 residues. CDR1 and CDR2 (germline): MGHDK, SYGVNS. The CDR3 sequence: CASSEAGLETQYF. Here the CDR3 DNA reads TGTGCCAGCAGTGAAGCAGGGTTGGAGACCCAGTACTTC.

The chain uses TRBV6-6 and TRBJ1-1; possible D gene TRBD1, 6 bases. Per germline, CDR1 MNHNY and CDR2 SVGAGI (reference sequence). The V gene lost 8 bases and the J gene lost 2 bases, with 21 bases spanning the gap. The CDR3 extends over 16 amino acids. CDR3 region: CASLPPGAGTNTEAFF. CDR3 nucleotide sequence: TGTGCCAGCTTACCACCGGGGGCGGGGACTAACACTGAAGCTTTCTTT.

The V and J genes are TRBV5-4 and TRBJ1-1; 9 positions match TRBD1. The CDR3 sequence is 15 residues long. The V gene end was trimmed by 4 bases and the J gene end by 1 base; junction bases not matched to a gene: 5. Looked up from germline, CDR1 is SGHNT and CDR2 is YYREEE (reference sequence). The CDR3 nucleotides are TGTGCCAGCAGCCGGACAGGGGTCCCGAACACTGAAGCTTTCTTT. Its translation is CASSRTGVPNTEAFF. Variable domain in full (rest from reference TRBV5-4 and TRBJ1-1): ETGVTQSPTHLIKTRGQQVTLRCSSQSGHNTVSWYQQALGQGPQFIFQYYREEENGRGNFPPRFSGLQFPNYSSELNVNALELDDSALYLCASSRTGVPNTEAFFGQGTRLTVV.

The V call is TRBV6-5, the J call TRBJ2-1; 10 bases align to TRBD2. Germline V gene lookup returns CDR1 MNHEY and CDR2 SVGAGI. The CDR3 contains 15 residues. The V gene end was trimmed by 6 bases and the J gene end by 7 bases; junction bases not matched to a gene: 9. The CDR3 DNA follows: TGTGCCAGCAGACCAAGCGGGGGGGGTTTAAATGAGCAGTTCTTC. Residues: CASRPSGGGLNEQFF.

The chain links TRBV6-1 to TRBJ1-5; TRBD1 matches 7 bases. V trimming: 6 bases; J trimming: 5 bases; junction bases outside the gene matches: 7. The CDR3 is 14 residues long. Germline CDR1 reads MNHNS; CDR2 reads SASEGT. CDR3 sequence reads: CASSNRGRHQPQHF. CDR3 coding DNA: TGTGCCAGCAGCAACAGGGGCAGGCATCAGCCCCAGCATTTT.

The genes are TRBV11-2 and TRBJ1-2, with 10 positions matching TRBD1. J was trimmed by 3 bases and V by 5 bases; bases with no gene match: 9. This CDR3 spans 16 amino acids. Looked up from germline, CDR1 is SGHAT and CDR2 is FQNNGV. The DNA for the CDR3 is TGTGCCAGCAGCCCCCTAAGGACAGGGGGATACTATGGCTACACCTTC. Translation gives CASSPLRTGGYYGYTF.

J is TRBJ1-1 and V is TRBV7-3; D is uncertain. The CDR3 loop spans 13 amino acids. The germline gives CDR1 SGHTA, CDR2 FQGTGA. V lost 3 bases, J lost 3 bases, and 8 bases lay in between. The CDR3 sequence: CASSFTTDTEAFF. As DNA, the CDR3 is TGTGCCAGCAGCTTCACCACGGACACTGAAGCTTTCTTT.

The chain couples TRBV7-9 to TRBJ2-5, with 15 bases identical to TRBD2. CDR3 length: 19 residues. Per the germline V gene, CDR1 is SEHNR and CDR2 is FQNEAQ (reference sequence). With 4 bases clipped from V and 2 bases from J, the junction kept 11 bases outside the gene matches. The CDR3 DNA follows: TGTGCCAGCAGCTCCCTGGCCGGACTAGCGGGGGGGGTGCAAGAGACCCAGTACTTC. It translates to CASSSLAGLAGGVQETQYF. Supplemented by reference TRBV7-9 and TRBJ2-5, the full variable domain reads DTGVSQNPRHKITKRGQNVTFRCDPISEHNRLYWYRQTLGQGPEFLTYFQNEAQLEKSRLLSDRFSAERPKGSFSTLEIQRTEQGDSAMYLCASSSLAGLAGGVQETQYFGPGTRLLVL.

The J gene is TRBJ1-1, the V gene TRBV5-1; TRBD1 matches at 9 bases. Germline loops: CDR1 SGHRS, CDR2 YFSETQ. The CDR3 is made up of 15 amino acids. V shed 4 bases and J 3 bases; nucleotides not matched to a gene: 7. CDR3 region: CASSRSRQGDTEAFF. As DNA, the CDR3 is TGCGCCAGCAGCAGAAGTAGACAGGGGGACACTGAAGCTTTCTTT.

V is TRBV5-6 and J is TRBJ1-4; D gene unclear. Trimming took 0 bases from V and 1 from J, leaving 13 bases between them. Germline assignment: CDR1 SGHDT and CDR2 YYEEEE. The CDR3 is 17 amino acids. The CDR3 DNA follows: TGTGCCAGCAGCTTGGCCCTGGGATCTGGAACTAATGAAAAACTGTTTTTT. Translated, it gives CASSLALGSGTNEKLFF.

This rearrangement joins TRBV11-3 to TRBJ2-2; D uncertain. Trimming stripped 8 bases from V and 5 bases from J, with 12 bases between. Germline loops: CDR1 SGHNT, CDR2 YENEEA. This CDR3 contains 13 residues. CDR3 in amino acids: CASSPQRTGELFF. The CDR3 DNA follows: TGTGCCAGCTCCCCCCAGAGGACCGGGGAGCTGTTTTTT.

The V and J genes are TRBV6-5 and TRBJ1-1; D is unresolved. Trimming took off 6 bases at V and 7 bases at J, with 9 bases between the two ends. The CDR3 spans 11 residues. Germline CDR1 and CDR2: MNHEY and SVGAGI. CDR3 protein: CASSTAGEAFF. The CDR3 nucleotides read TGTGCCAGCAGCACCGCCGGTGAAGCTTTCTTT.

This clone was observed a handful of times. This chain connects TRBV29-1 to TRBJ2-5; 7 positions agree with TRBD1. This CDR3 comprises 12 residues. Germline CDR1 is SQVTM and CDR2 is ANQGSEA. The ends lost 6 bases at V and 6 bases at J; junction bases unmatched: 7. In DNA, the CDR3 is TGCAGCGTGGCCACAGGGGCCCAGACCCAGTACTTC. It translates to CSVATGAQTQYF.

The rearrangement uses TRBV5-1 and TRBJ2-2, with TRBD2 matching over 9 bases. Germline-derived CDR1 and CDR2 are SGHRS and YFSETQ. Trimming at V came to 9 bases and at J to 2 bases, leaving 5 bases not matched to a gene. The CDR3 contains 14 residues. The CDR3 here is CATSGTSNTGELFF. In DNA, the CDR3 is TGCGCCACGTCCGGGACTAGCAACACCGGGGAGCTGTTTTTT.

This sequence joins TRBV14 and TRBJ2-7; 10 positions match TRBD1. CDR1 is SGHDN, CDR2 FVKESK, per germline. Trimming at V came to 3 bases and at J to 2 bases, leaving 4 bases not matched to a gene. CDR3 length: 15 residues. The CDR3 protein is CASSHQGQGAYEQYF. The CDR3, as DNA: TGTGCCAGCAGCCACCAAGGACAGGGGGCCTACGAGCAGTACTTC.

V gene TRBV6-5 combines with J gene TRBJ2-3, with D uncertain. V was cut by 0 bases and J by 11 bases, with 6 bases left in between. Germline V gene lookup returns CDR1 MNHEY and CDR2 SVGAGI. This CDR3 is 11 amino acids long. CDR3 DNA sequence: TGTGCCAGCAGTTACTCTCAGAAGCAGTATTTT. As protein: CASSYSQKQYF.

The J gene is TRBJ2-1, the V gene TRBV11-1; 9 bases match TRBD1. The CDR3 length is 15 residues. CDR1 and CDR2 from the germline V gene are SGHAT and FQDESV (reference sequence). Trimming cost V 6 bases and J 8 bases; bases outside gene matches: 11. CDR3 sequence (DNA): TGTGCCAGCAGTCCGGGGGACAGGGAGGTTGATGAGCAGTTCTTC. Translated: CASSPGDREVDEQFF.

The rearrangement joins TRBV28 to TRBJ1-6, with TRBD1 matching 12 bases. The germline V gene encodes CDR1 MDHEN and CDR2 SYDVKM. V gave up 5 bases and J gave up 7 bases; unmatched junction bases: 9. This CDR3 comprises 17 residues. CDR3 protein: CASSPPGQGARNSPLHF. CDR3 sequence (DNA): TGTGCCAGCAGTCCCCCGGGACAGGGGGCCAGAAATTCACCCCTCCACTTT.

The rearrangement links TRBV6-5 to TRBJ2-2, with D hard to call. This CDR3 is 12 amino acids long. Germline V gene data show CDR1 as MNHEY and CDR2 as SVGAGI. V was pared by 4 bases and J by 1 base, with 1 base between. The CDR3 region has the DNA TGTGCCAGCAGTTTGAACACCGGGGAGCTGTTTTTT. Protein: CASSLNTGELFF.

The CDR3 reads CASVPQRGEQFF. In nucleotides, the CDR3 is TGCGCCAGCGTCCCACAGCGGGGTGAGCAGTTCTTC. This chain uses TRBV10-1 with TRBJ2-1; the match to TRBD2 covers 7 bases. Per the germline V gene, CDR1 is WNHNN and CDR2 is SYGVQD (reference sequence). Trimming removed 8 bases from V and 9 bases from J; junction bases left unmatched: 7. CDR3 length: 12 amino acids.

The chain joins TRBV6-5 to TRBJ2-5; D unresolved. Germline assignment: CDR1 MNHEY and CDR2 SVGAGI. CDR3 length equals 12 residues. The V end was cut by 7 bases, the J end by 5 bases, with 11 bases between. The CDR3 DNA follows: TGTGCCAGCATTTTCAGTTGGGAGACCCAGTACTTC. Protein sequence: CASIFSWETQYF.